This T cell receptor (beta chain) was sequenced for a study of blood T cell repertoires in COVID-19. The length of the CDR3 is 15 residues. Trimming stripped 2 bases from V and 3 bases from J, with 13 bases between. Germline V gene data show CDR1 as KGHSH and CDR2 as LQKENI. In terms of age and location, participants ranged from roughly 18 to 95 years and lived in about two dozen US areas. Self-reported history from a screening survey and questionnaire set each donor's cohort. Two negative PCRs, clearance, or symptom resolution characterized the recovered Cohort 3 donors. Original analysis: Amplification of reference gene primers provided the estimated nucleated cell counts. Here immunoSEQ multiplex PCR was the method, and the copy in TCRdb shows in-frame clones only, minus some. V, J and clone size reflect that table, while D and trimming were determined from the DNA. The sample records about 400,000 clones, about 90% being singletons.

The sequencing input was PBMCs or T cells enriched from blood (not recorded which). This receptor was obtained from a woman in her twenties or thirties who had recovered from COVID-19. The J gene is TRBJ2-5, the V gene TRBV18; D is possibly TRBD1 (6 bases). The CDR3: CASSPIERQEETQYF. CDR3 coding DNA: TGTGCCAGCTCACCAATAGAGAGACAGGAAGAGACCCAGTACTTC.